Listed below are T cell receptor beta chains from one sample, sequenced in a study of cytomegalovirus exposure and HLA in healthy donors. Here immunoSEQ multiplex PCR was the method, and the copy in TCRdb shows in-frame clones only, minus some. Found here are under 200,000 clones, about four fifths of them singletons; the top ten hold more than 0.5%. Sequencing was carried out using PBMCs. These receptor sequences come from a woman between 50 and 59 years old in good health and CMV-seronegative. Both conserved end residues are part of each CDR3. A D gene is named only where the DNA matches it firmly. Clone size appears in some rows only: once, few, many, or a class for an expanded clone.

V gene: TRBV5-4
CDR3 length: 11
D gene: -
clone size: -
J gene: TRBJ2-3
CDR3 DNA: TGTGCCAGCTCGGGGAAAGATACGCAGTATTTT
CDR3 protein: CASSGKDTQYF

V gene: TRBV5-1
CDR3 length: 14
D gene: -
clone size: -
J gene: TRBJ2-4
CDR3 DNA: TGCGCCAGCAGCTTGTCACTAGCCAAAAACATTCAGTACTTC
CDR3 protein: CASSLSLAKNIQYF

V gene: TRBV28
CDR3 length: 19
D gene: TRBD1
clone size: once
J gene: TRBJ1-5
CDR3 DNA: TGTGCCAGCAGTTGGATAAGACAGGGATTTTCTATTAGCAATCAGCCCCAGCATTTT
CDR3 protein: CASSWIRQGFSISNQPQHF

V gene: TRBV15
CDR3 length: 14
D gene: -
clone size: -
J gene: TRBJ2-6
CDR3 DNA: TGTGCCACCAGTCAGGACTCTGGGGCCAACGTCCTGACTTTC
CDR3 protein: CATSQDSGANVLTF

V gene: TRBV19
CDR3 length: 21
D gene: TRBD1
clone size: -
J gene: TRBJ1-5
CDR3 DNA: TGTGCCAGTAGTATTTGGCAGGGGGCTCTCCATGCGGACAGGCGCAATCAGCCCCAGCATTTT
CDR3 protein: CASSIWQGALHADRRNQPQHF

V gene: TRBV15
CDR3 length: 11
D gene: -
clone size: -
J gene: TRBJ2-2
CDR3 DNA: TGTGCCACCACTTCACACGGGGAGCTGTTTTTT
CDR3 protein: CATTSHGELFF

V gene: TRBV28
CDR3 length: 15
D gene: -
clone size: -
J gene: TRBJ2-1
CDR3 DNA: TGTGCCAGCTCCCGAGGGCGACAAACCTACAATGAGCAGTTCTTC
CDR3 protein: CASSRGRQTYNEQFF

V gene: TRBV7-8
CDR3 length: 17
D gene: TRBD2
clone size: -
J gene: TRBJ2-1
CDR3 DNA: TGTGCCAGCAGCCCAGTCCGAGCGGGAGGGCCTTACTCCGAGCAGTTCTTC
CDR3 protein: CASSPVRAGGPYSEQFF

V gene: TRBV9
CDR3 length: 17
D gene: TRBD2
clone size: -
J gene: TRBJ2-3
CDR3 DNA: TGTGCCAGCAGCGTCGACGTGACTAGCGGGAGCGCAGATACGCAGTATTTT
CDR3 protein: CASSVDVTSGSADTQYF

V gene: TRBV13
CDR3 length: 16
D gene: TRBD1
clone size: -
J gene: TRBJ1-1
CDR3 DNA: TGTGCCAGCAGTGGCACACCTTGGACAGGGAACACTGAAGCTTTCTTT
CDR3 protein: CASSGTPWTGNTEAFF

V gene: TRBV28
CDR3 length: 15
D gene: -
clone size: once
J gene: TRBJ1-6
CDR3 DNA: TGTGCCAGCACGGGGTCGGGGAATAATCATTCACCCCTCCACTTT
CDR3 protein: CASTGSGNNHSPLHF

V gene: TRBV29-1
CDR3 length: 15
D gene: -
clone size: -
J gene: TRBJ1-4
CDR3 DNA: TGCAGCGTTGAAACTGGGGCCGGGTTTGGTGAAAAACTGTTTTTT
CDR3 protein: CSVETGAGFGEKLFF

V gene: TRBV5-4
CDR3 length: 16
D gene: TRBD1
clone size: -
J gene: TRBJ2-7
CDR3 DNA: TGTGCCAGCAGGCCAGGGACAGGGGCCGGAACCTACGAGCAGTACTTC
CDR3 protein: CASRPGTGAGTYEQYF

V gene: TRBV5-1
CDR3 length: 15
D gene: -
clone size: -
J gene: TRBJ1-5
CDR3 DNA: TGCGCCAGCAGCTTGGGTACTATGAGCAATCAGCCCCAGCATTTT
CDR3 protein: CASSLGTMSNQPQHF

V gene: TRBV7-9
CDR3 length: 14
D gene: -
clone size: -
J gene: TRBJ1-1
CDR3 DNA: TGTGCCAGCAGCGCAGGACAGTTGAACACTGAAGCTTTCTTT
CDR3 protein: CASSAGQLNTEAFF

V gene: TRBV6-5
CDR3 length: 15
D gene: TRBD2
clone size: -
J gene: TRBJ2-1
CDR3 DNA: TGTGCCAGCAGTTCCCCCGGACTAGCGGGAAATGAGCAGTTCTTC
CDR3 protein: CASSSPGLAGNEQFF

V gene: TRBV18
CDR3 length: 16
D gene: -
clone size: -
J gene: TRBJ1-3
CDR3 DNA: TGTGCCAGCTCACCACTAGACACTGGCTCTGGAAACACCATATATTTT
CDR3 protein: CASSPLDTGSGNTIYF

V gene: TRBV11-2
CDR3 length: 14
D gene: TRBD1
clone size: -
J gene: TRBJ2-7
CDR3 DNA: TGTGCCAGCAGCTCGACAGGGGACACCTACGAGCAGTACTTC
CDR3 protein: CASSSTGDTYEQYF

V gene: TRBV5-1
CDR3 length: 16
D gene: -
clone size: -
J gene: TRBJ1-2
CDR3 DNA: TGCGCCAGCAGCGCACAAGACAGAGCCTATAACTATGGCTACACCTTC
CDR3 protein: CASSAQDRAYNYGYTF

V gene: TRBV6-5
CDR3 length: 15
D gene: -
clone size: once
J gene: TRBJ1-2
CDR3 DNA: TGTGCCAGCAGTTACTCGACCCTTGGAGACTATGGCTACACCTTC
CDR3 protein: CASSYSTLGDYGYTF

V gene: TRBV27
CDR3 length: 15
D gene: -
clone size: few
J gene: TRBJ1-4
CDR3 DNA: TGTGCCAGCAGTTTAAGCTGGGGCAATAATGAAAAACTGTTTTTT
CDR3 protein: CASSLSWGNNEKLFF

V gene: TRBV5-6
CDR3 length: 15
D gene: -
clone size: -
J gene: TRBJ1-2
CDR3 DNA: TGTGCCAGCAGCTTGCAAGGGGATTGGGGCTATGGCTACACCTTC
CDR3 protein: CASSLQGDWGYGYTF